The TCR beta chain under discussion was sequenced for a study of technical replicates of blood from several donors. CDR1 and CDR2 from the germline V gene are SSHAT and FNYEAQ (reference sequence). The CDR3 runs 16 residues. V dropped 5 bases and J dropped 3; count of bases not matched to a gene: 10. Measured with immunoSEQ multiplex PCR; TCRdb has only the in-frame clones, and not every one. Among around 10,000 clones listed, around 94% were seen once. This receptor was obtained from a human donor in good health. Material for sequencing was PBMCs. The chain combines TRBV7-7 with TRBJ2-1, with 7 bases that match TRBD2. CDR3 nucleotides: TGTGCCAGCAGCCCCCTCAGTGGGAGGGGCTACAATGAGCAGTTCTTC. It translates to CASSPLSGRGYNEQFF.